This TCR beta chain stems from a study of shared clonotypes between healthy human individuals. Study-level information: CD4 naive cells filled three plates per donor, CD4 memory three, CD8 naive two and CD8 memory one.

Splitting of CD4+ cells produced CD45RA+ naive and CD45RA-negative memory subsets. Sequencing was performed with immunoSEQ multiplex PCR; in TCRdb, only in-frame clones are kept and a portion is missing. The sample includes a few million clones, just over 90% of them seen just once. The V end lost 8 bases, the J end lost 6 bases, and 9 bases lay between the germline ends. Germline V CDR1 and CDR2: SGHTA, FQGNSA. The CDR3 spans 11 residues. The sequenced sample was naive CD4+ T cells from PBMCs. Described subset: CD45RA+ positively selected. The chain carries TRBV7-2 and TRBJ2-3, with TRBD2 as a possible D gene (5 bases). This receptor was identified in a man aged 18-30 years in good health. Some clones in this sample may be carry-over from other donors' samples. This CDR3 is CASGEYDTQYF. CDR3 sequence (DNA): TGTGCCAGCGGGGAGTACGATACGCAGTATTTT.